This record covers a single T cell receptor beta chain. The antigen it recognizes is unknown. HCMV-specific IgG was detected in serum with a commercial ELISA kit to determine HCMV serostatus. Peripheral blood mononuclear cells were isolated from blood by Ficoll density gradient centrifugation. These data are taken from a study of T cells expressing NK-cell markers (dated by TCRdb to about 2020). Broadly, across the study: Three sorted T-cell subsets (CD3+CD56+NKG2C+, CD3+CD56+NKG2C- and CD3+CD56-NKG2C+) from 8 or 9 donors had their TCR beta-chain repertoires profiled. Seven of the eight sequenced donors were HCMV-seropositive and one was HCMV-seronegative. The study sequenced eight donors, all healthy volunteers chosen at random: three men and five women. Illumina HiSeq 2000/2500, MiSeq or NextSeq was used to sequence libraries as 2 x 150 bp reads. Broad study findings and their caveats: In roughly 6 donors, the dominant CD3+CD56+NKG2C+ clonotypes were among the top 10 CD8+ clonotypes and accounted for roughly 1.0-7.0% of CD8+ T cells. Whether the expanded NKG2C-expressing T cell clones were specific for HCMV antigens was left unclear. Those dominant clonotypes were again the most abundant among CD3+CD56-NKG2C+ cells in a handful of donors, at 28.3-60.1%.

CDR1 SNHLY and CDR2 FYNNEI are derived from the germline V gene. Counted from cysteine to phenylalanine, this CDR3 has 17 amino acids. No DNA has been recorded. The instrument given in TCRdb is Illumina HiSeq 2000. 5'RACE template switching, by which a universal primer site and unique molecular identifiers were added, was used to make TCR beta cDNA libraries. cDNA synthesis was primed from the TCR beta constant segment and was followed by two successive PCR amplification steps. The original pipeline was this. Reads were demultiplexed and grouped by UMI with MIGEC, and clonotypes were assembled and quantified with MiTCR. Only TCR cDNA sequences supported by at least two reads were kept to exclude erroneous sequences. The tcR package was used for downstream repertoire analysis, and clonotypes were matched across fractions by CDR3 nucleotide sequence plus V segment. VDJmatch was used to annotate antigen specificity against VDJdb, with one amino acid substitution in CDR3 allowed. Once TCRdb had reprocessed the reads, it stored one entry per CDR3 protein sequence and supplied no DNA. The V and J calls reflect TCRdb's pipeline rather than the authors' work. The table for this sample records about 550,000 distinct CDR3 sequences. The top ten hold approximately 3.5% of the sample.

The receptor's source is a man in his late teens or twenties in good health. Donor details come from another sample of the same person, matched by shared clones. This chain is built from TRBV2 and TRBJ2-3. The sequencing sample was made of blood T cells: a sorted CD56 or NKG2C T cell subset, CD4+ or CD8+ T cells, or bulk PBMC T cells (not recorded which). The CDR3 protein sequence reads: CASSGALADAITDTQYF.